Listed here are 29 T cell receptor beta chains from one sample, sequenced in a study of blood T cell repertoires in COVID-19. Clones were sequenced by immunoSEQ multiplex PCR, and TCRdb holds only the in-frame ones, with some missing. The sample holds roughly 410,000 clones, around 89% seen once. The material sequenced was peripheral blood. These receptor sequences come from a man aged 35-49 years with acute or convalescent COVID-19.

V is TRBV28 and J is TRBJ2-7; TRBD2 aligns across 12 bases. CDR3 size: 16 residues. Germline V gene lookup returns CDR1 MDHEN and CDR2 SYDVKM. The V segment lost 5 bases and the J segment 0 bases; nucleotides outside the gene matches: 5. CDR3 loop: CASSPWTSGDSYEQYF. In DNA, the CDR3 is TGTGCCAGCAGTCCTTGGACTAGCGGGGACTCCTACGAGCAGTACTTC.

This rearrangement joins TRBV19 to TRBJ2-3; possible D gene TRBD2, 6 bases. Trimming shortened V by 4 bases and J by 4 bases, and 18 bases separated the two germline ends. The V gene's germline CDR1 is LNHDA and CDR2 SQIVND (reference sequence). The CDR3 is 16 amino acids. CDR3 protein: CASSTQGGGIADTQYF. In DNA, the CDR3 is TGTGCCAGTAGTACCCAAGGAGGAGGGATTGCAGATACGCAGTATTTT.

V is TRBV12-3 or TRBV12-4 and J is TRBJ2-5, with D maybe TRBD2 (5 bases). Trimming took 6 bases from V and 4 from J, leaving 6 bases between them. The CDR3 has 11 amino acids. The CDR3 sequence is CASRGRETQYF. For the CDR3, the DNA is TGTGCCAGCAGGGGGAGAGAGACCCAGTACTTC.

The chain has TRBV11-3 and TRBJ2-1; D is uncertain. Trimming removed 4 bases from V and 9 bases from J, with 13 bases in between. Germline assignment: CDR1 SGHNT and CDR2 YENEEA. The CDR3 contains 13 residues. The CDR3 bases are TGTGCCAGCAGCTCCTCTCGCCACGGTGAGCAGTTCTTC. Its protein product is CASSSSRHGEQFF. Drawing the rest from reference TRBV11-3 and TRBJ2-1, the complete variable domain is EAGVVQSPRYKIIEKKQPVAFWCNPISGHNTLYWYLQNLGQGPELLIRYENEEAVDDSQLPKDRFSAERLKGVDSTLKIQPAELGDSAVYLCASSSSRHGEQFFGPGTRLTVL.

This chain joins TRBV18 and TRBJ2-7, with D perhaps matching TRBD1 (6 bases). V lost 3 bases to trimming and J lost 6 bases, with 12 bases between them. CDR1 and CDR2 (germline): KGHSH, LQKENI. The CDR3 sequence is 13 residues long. The CDR3 sequence: CASSPTDSGEQYF. The CDR3 bases are TGTGCCAGCTCACCGACGGACAGCGGCGAGCAGTACTTC.

J is TRBJ1-1 and V is TRBV12-3 or TRBV12-4; no firm D call. Trimming took 7 bases from V and 1 from J, leaving 10 bases between them. There are 13 residues in the CDR3. The CDR3 reads CASTPTSNTEAFF. The CDR3 coding sequence is TGTGCCAGCACCCCGACATCGAACACTGAAGCTTTCTTT.

This clone showed up just a few times. J is TRBJ1-1 and V is TRBV20-1, with D unresolved. Trimming pared 3 bases from V and 1 base from J, leaving 6 bases between. Germline CDR1 reads DFQATT; CDR2 reads SNEGSKA (reference sequence). This CDR3 is 12 amino acids long. The CDR3 coding sequence is TGCAGTGCTAGTTCTTGGAACACTGAAGCTTTCTTT. Translated: CSASSWNTEAFF.

This chain connects TRBV2 to TRBJ2-1; D is ambiguous. Germline CDR1 and CDR2: SNHLY and FYNNEI. The CDR3 consists of 11 residues. V was pared by 3 bases and J by 15 bases, with 12 bases between. The CDR3 is CASSDGQARFF. Here the CDR3 DNA reads TGTGCCAGCAGTGATGGGCAGGCCCGGTTCTTC.

J is TRBJ2-3 and V is TRBV19, with 8 nucleotides matching TRBD2. The CDR3 totals 17 residues. The germline CDR1 and CDR2 sequences are LNHDA and SQIVND (reference sequence). Losses at the gene ends were 0 bases for V and 4 bases for J; bases not matched to a gene: 9. The CDR3 reads CASSIDLWSGRADTQYF. DNA for the CDR3: TGTGCCAGTAGTATAGATCTATGGAGCGGGAGAGCAGATACGCAGTATTTT. Based on the CDR3 plus reference TRBV19 and TRBJ2-3, the full variable domain is DGGITQSPKYLFRKEGQNVTLSCEQNLNHDAMYWYRQDPGQGLRLIYYSQIVNDFQKGDIAEGYSVSREKKESFPLTVTSAQKNPTAFYLCASSIDLWSGRADTQYFGPGTRLTVL.

The chain carries TRBV15 and TRBJ2-7; TRBD1 matches at 10 bases. J lost 4 bases, V lost 2 bases, and 5 bases had no gene match. Germline CDR1 reads LNHNV; CDR2 reads YYDKDF (reference sequence). There are 15 residues in the CDR3. CDR3 loop: CATSRTGTGEYEQYF. CDR3 DNA sequence: TGTGCCACCAGCAGAACCGGGACAGGGGAGTACGAGCAGTACTTC.

The CDR3 sequence: CASSSERESTDTQYF. As DNA, the CDR3 is TGTGCCAGCAGTTCCGAGCGGGAGAGTACAGATACGCAGTATTTT. The V gene is TRBV28, the J gene TRBJ2-3; 8 bases align to TRBD2. V was clipped by 4 bases and J by 3 bases; unmatched bases: 6. Germline assignment: CDR1 MDHEN and CDR2 SYDVKM. The CDR3 has 15 amino acids.

This chain links TRBV7-9 with TRBJ2-7; perhaps TRBD1 as D (6 bases). The germline V gene encodes CDR1 SEHNR and CDR2 FQNEAQ (reference sequence). V gave up 5 bases and J gave up 7 bases, with 21 bases separating them. The CDR3 totals 15 residues. CDR3 nucleotide sequence: TGTGCCAGCAGCCCGACCGTCCAGGGGTCGGGGGAGCAGTACTTC. It translates to CASSPTVQGSGEQYF.

The chain has TRBV29-1 and TRBJ2-7, with TRBD1 identical over 7 bases. The CDR3 runs to 14 residues. V was pared by 4 bases and J by 1 base, with 7 bases of the junction left unmatched. The germline V gene has CDR1 SQVTM and CDR2 ANQGSEA. The CDR3 region has the DNA TGCAGCGTTGTAATTAGGGGGCGATCCTACGAGCAGTACTTC. Translating it yields CSVVIRGRSYEQYF.

V is TRBV28 and J is TRBJ2-3; 9 positions match TRBD2. V trimming: 11 bases; J trimming: 1 base; junction bases outside the gene matches: 4. The CDR3 has 13 amino acids. Germline V gives CDR1 MDHEN, CDR2 SYDVKM. The CDR3 region is CALEREGTDTQYF. The CDR3 coding sequence is TGTGCCCTCGAGCGGGAGGGCACAGATACGCAGTATTTT.

The CDR3 spells CASSPGPTSQETQYF. DNA for the CDR3: TGTGCCAGCAGCCCTGGGCCGACTAGCCAAGAGACCCAGTACTTC. The chain is built from TRBV3-1 (or the pseudogene TRBV3-2) and TRBJ2-5, with D perhaps TRBD2 (6 bases). Germline CDR1 is LGHDT and CDR2 is YNNKEL (reference sequence). The CDR3 loop spans 15 amino acids. Trimming left V 4 bases short and J 1 base short, with 13 bases between.

This sequence joins TRBV5-1 and TRBJ1-6, with D uncertain. The V gene lost 0 bases and the J gene lost 0 bases, with 13 bases spanning the gap. The CDR3 length is 18 residues. Germline loops: CDR1 SGHRS, CDR2 YFSETQ. CDR3 residues: CASSLGPIASSYNSPLHF. CDR3 coding DNA: TGCGCCAGCAGCTTGGGGCCAATAGCGAGCTCCTATAATTCACCCCTCCACTTT.

CDR3 residues: CASSLDLQGRNTIYF. CDR3 DNA: TGTGCCAGCAGCTTAGATCTCCAGGGGAGAAACACCATATATTTT. The V gene is TRBV11-2, the J gene TRBJ1-3; weak D call: TRBD1 (6 bases). Germline V lookup: CDR1 SGHAT, CDR2 FQNNGV. The germline V and J ends were trimmed by 0 bases and 5 bases, with 11 bases remaining between them. The CDR3 has 15 amino acids. Combining the CDR3 with reference TRBV11-2 and TRBJ1-3 gives the whole variable domain EAGVAQSPRYKIIEKRQSVAFWCNPISGHATLYWYQQILGQGPKLLIQFQNNGVVDDSQLPKDRFSAERLKGVDSTLKIQPAKLEDSAVYLCASSLDLQGRNTIYFGEGSWLTVV.

The chain has TRBV19 and TRBJ1-1, with D perhaps matching TRBD1 (5 bases). The CDR3 runs 12 residues. In germline, CDR1 is LNHDA, CDR2 SQIVND (reference sequence). The ends were cut back, 7 bases at V and 5 bases at J, with 11 bases in the middle. Here the CDR3 DNA reads TGTGCCAGTACCTGGGGGGGTACTGAAGCTTTCTTT. Translation gives CASTWGGTEAFF.

The gene calls are TRBV9 and TRBJ1-2; 7 bases agree with TRBD1. Losses at the gene ends were 4 bases for V and 5 bases for J; bases not matched to a gene: 11. CDR1 is SGDLS, CDR2 YYNGEE, per germline. This CDR3 spans 15 amino acids. The CDR3 DNA reads TGTGCCAGCAGCCCGTTAGGGCAGGGGGTTTATGGCTACACCTTC. Its protein is CASSPLGQGVYGYTF.

V is TRBV6-1 and J is TRBJ2-7; possible D gene TRBD1, 6 bases. CDR3 length: 13 residues. The germline V gene encodes CDR1 MNHNS and CDR2 SASEGT. Trimming shortened V by 2 bases and J by 3 bases, and 8 bases separated the two germline ends. In DNA form, the CDR3 reads TGTGCCAGCAGTGAAAACAGGGTCTACGAGCAGTACTTC. It translates to CASSENRVYEQYF.

The rearrangement joins TRBV6-5 to TRBJ1-1; D is possibly TRBD1 (6 bases). Trimming pared 8 bases from V and 8 bases from J, leaving 12 bases between. CDR1 is MNHEY and CDR2 is SVGAGI in the germline V gene. The CDR3 extends over 11 amino acids. DNA for the CDR3: TGTGCCAGCGGACAGACAGCAGAAGCTTTCTTT. Protein product: CASGQTAEAFF.

This clone was counted once. V gene TRBV27 combines with J gene TRBJ1-5; 8 bases are shared with TRBD1. Trimming removed 8 bases from V and 1 base from J; junction bases left unmatched: 4. The CDR3 runs to 14 residues. Germline loops: CDR1 MNHEY, CDR2 SMNVEV (reference sequence). The CDR3 DNA reads TGTGCCAGCGCGCAGGGGGCAAGCAATCAGCCCCAGCATTTT. This encodes CASAQGASNQPQHF.

The chain carries TRBV7-9 and TRBJ2-7; maybe TRBD1 (5 bases). Per the germline V gene, CDR1 is SEHNR and CDR2 is FQNEAQ (reference sequence). This CDR3 is 14 amino acids long. Deletions cut 6 bases from V and 6 bases from J, with 18 bases between. The CDR3 spells CASRENGWGPEQYF. CDR3 bases: TGTGCCAGCAGGGAAAACGGGTGGGGCCCCGAGCAGTACTTC.

The V and J genes are TRBV21-1 and TRBJ2-7; the table's D call, TRBD2, has no DNA check behind it. TRBV21-1 constitutes a pseudogene. The CDR3 sequence is 14 residues long. The CDR3 DNA follows: TGTGCCAGCGGCGACCGACTGACCTCCTACGAGCAGTACTTC. This translates into CASGDRLTSYEQYF.

This chain joins TRBV6-1 and TRBJ1-1, with D possibly being TRBD1 (5 bases). The ends were cut back, 2 bases at V and 6 bases at J, with 10 bases in the middle. This CDR3 region has 13 residues. CDR1 and CDR2 (germline): MNHNS, SASEGT. CDR3 sequence: CASSESGLPEAFF. The CDR3 DNA is TGTGCCAGCAGTGAATCAGGGCTCCCTGAAGCTTTCTTT.

For the CDR3, the DNA is TGTGCCTGGAGTGTATCACATCTCGAAGCTTTCTTT. This codes for CAWSVSHLEAFF. The chain couples TRBV30 to TRBJ1-1; D not resolved. Germline assignment: CDR1 GTSNPN and CDR2 SVGIG (reference sequence). V was clipped by 0 bases and J by 8 bases, with 10 bases between them. The CDR3 length is 12 residues.

The V and J genes are TRBV11-2 and TRBJ2-1; possible D gene TRBD1, 5 bases. In germline, CDR1 is SGHAT, CDR2 FQNNGV. This CDR3 has 14 residues. The germline V and J ends were trimmed by 4 bases and 5 bases, with 12 bases remaining between them. CDR3 amino acids: CASSSPQGHNEQFF. CDR3 coding DNA: TGTGCCAGCAGCTCCCCCCAGGGCCACAATGAGCAGTTCTTC.

The rearrangement uses TRBV15 and TRBJ1-2; TRBD1 matches at 7 bases. The germline gives CDR1 LNHNV, CDR2 YYDKDF (reference sequence). V lost 2 bases, J lost 0 bases, and 9 bases stayed unmatched. The CDR3 length is 17 residues. The CDR3 bases are TGTGCCACCAGCAGACACCTCACTGGGACAGCTAACTATGGCTACACCTTC. Translated: CATSRHLTGTANYGYTF.

The chain carries TRBV28 and TRBJ1-6; tentatively, D is TRBD1 (6 bases). Deletions cut 4 bases from V and 8 bases from J, with 9 bases between. Germline lookup yields CDR1 MDHEN and CDR2 SYDVKM. The CDR3 covers 13 residues. The CDR3 DNA reads as TGTGCCAGCAGTTGGACAGACGATTCACCCCTCCACTTT. Its translation: CASSWTDDSPLHF. Combining the CDR3 with reference TRBV28 and TRBJ1-6 gives the whole variable domain DVKVTQSSRYLVKRTGEKVFLECVQDMDHENMFWYRQDPGLGLRLIYFSYDVKMKEKGDIPEGYSVSREKKERFSLILESASTNQTSMYLCASSWTDDSPLHFGNGTRLTVT.